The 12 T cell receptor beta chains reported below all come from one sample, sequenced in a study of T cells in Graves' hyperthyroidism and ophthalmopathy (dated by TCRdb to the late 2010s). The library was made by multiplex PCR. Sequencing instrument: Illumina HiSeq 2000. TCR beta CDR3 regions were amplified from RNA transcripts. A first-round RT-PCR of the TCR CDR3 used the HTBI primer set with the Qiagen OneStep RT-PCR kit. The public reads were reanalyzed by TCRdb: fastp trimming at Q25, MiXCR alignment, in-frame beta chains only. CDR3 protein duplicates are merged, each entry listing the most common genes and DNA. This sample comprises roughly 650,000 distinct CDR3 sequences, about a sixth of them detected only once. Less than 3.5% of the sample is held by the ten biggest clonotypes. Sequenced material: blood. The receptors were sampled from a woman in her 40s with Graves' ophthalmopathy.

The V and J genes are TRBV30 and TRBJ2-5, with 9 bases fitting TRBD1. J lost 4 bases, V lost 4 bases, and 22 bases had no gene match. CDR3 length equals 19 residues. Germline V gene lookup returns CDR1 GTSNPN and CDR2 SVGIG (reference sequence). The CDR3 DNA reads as TGTGCCTGGACTACCTCCTACCCACCGGGACAGGGTCTGCCAGAGACCCAGTACTTC. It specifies CAWTTSYPPGQGLPETQYF.

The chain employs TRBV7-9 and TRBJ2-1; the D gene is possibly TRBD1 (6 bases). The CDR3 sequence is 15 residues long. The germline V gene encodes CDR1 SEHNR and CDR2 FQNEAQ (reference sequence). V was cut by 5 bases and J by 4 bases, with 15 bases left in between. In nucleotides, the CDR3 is TGTGCCAGCAGCCGCACCGGGACACCTTACAATGAGCAGTTCTTC. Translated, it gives CASSRTGTPYNEQFF.

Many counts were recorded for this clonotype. CDR3 loop: CSARVGTGDYNEQFF. The CDR3 DNA is TGCAGTGCTAGGGTGGGGACTGGGGACTACAATGAGCAGTTCTTC. The rearrangement links TRBV20-1 to TRBJ2-1; weak D call: TRBD2 (6 bases). Trimming took 3 bases from V and 3 from J, leaving 15 bases between them. Germline CDR1 and CDR2: DFQATT and SNEGSKA (reference sequence). The CDR3 runs to 15 residues.

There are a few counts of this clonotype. This CDR3 is CASSFQGAGANTGELFF. The DNA for the CDR3 is TGCGCCAGCAGCTTTCAAGGAGCGGGGGCGAACACCGGGGAGCTGTTTTTT. The chain employs TRBV4-1 and TRBJ2-2, with 8 bases lining up with TRBD2. V shed 5 bases and J 0 bases; nucleotides not matched to a gene: 8. Germline CDR1 MGHRA, CDR2 YSYEKL. This CDR3 is built from 17 residues.

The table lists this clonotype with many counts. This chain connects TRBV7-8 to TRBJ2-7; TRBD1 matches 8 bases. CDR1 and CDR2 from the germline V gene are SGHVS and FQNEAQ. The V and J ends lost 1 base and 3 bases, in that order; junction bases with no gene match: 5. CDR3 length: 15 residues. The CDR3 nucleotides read TGTGCCAGCAGCTTAGAGGGGACAGGCTTCTACGAGCAGTACTTC. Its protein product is CASSLEGTGFYEQYF.

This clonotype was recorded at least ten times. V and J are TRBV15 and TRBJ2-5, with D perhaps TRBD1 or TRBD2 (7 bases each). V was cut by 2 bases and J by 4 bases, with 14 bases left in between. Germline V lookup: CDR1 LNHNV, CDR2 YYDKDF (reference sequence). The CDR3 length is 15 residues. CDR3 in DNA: TGTGCCACCAGCAGAAACAGGGGAGGGGGAGAGACCCAGTACTTC. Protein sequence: CATSRNRGGGETQYF.

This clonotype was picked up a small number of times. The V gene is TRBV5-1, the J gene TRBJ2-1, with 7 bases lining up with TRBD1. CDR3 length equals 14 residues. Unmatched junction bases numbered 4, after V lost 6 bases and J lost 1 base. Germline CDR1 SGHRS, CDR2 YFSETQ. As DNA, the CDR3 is TGCGCCAGCACCCAGGGGGTTTCCTACAATGAGCAGTTCTTC. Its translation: CASTQGVSYNEQFF. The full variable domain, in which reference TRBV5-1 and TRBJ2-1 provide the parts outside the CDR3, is KAGVTQTPRYLIKTRGQQVTLSCSPISGHRSVSWYQQTPGQGLQFLFEYFSETQRNKGNFPGRFSGRQFSNSRSEMNVSTLELGDSALYLCASTQGVSYNEQFFGPGTRLTVL.

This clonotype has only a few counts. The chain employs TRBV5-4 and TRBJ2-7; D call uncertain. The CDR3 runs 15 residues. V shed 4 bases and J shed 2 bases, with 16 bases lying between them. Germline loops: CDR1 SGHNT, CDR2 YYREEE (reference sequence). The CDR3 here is CASSPLGKGTYEQYF. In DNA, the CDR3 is TGTGCCAGCAGCCCGTTGGGGAAAGGGACCTACGAGCAGTACTTC.

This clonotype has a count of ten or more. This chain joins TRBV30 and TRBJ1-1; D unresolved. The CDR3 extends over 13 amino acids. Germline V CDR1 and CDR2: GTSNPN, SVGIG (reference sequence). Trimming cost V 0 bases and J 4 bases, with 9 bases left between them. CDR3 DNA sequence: TGTGCCTGGAGTGTTCAATGGGGCACTGAAGCTTTCTTT. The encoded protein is CAWSVQWGTEAFF.

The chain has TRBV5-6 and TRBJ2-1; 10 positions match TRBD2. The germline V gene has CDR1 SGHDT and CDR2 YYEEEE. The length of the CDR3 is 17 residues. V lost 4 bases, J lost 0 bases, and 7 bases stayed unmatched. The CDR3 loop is CASSVAGGMSSYNEQFF. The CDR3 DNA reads TGTGCCAGCAGCGTAGCGGGGGGAATGAGCTCCTACAATGAGCAGTTCTTC.

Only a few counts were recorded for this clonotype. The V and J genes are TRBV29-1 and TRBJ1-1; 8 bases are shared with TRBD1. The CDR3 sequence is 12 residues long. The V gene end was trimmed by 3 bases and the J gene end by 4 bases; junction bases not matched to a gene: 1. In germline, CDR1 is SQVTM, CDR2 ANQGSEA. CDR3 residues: CSVDTGGTEAFF. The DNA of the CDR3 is TGCAGCGTTGATACAGGGGGCACTGAAGCTTTCTTT. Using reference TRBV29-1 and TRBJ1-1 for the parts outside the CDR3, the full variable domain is SAVISQKPSRDICQRGTSLTIQCQVDSQVTMMFWYRQQPGQSLTLIATANQGSEATYESGFVIDKFPISRPNLTFSTLTVSNMSPEDSSIYLCSVDTGGTEAFFGQGTRLTVV.

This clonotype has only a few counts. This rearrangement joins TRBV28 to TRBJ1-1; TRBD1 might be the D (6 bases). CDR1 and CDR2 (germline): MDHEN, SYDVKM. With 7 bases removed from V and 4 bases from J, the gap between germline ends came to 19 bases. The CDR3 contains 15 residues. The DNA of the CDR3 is TGTGCCAGCAACACGGGGGGGGCGGTAATCACTGAAGCTTTCTTT. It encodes CASNTGGAVITEAFF.